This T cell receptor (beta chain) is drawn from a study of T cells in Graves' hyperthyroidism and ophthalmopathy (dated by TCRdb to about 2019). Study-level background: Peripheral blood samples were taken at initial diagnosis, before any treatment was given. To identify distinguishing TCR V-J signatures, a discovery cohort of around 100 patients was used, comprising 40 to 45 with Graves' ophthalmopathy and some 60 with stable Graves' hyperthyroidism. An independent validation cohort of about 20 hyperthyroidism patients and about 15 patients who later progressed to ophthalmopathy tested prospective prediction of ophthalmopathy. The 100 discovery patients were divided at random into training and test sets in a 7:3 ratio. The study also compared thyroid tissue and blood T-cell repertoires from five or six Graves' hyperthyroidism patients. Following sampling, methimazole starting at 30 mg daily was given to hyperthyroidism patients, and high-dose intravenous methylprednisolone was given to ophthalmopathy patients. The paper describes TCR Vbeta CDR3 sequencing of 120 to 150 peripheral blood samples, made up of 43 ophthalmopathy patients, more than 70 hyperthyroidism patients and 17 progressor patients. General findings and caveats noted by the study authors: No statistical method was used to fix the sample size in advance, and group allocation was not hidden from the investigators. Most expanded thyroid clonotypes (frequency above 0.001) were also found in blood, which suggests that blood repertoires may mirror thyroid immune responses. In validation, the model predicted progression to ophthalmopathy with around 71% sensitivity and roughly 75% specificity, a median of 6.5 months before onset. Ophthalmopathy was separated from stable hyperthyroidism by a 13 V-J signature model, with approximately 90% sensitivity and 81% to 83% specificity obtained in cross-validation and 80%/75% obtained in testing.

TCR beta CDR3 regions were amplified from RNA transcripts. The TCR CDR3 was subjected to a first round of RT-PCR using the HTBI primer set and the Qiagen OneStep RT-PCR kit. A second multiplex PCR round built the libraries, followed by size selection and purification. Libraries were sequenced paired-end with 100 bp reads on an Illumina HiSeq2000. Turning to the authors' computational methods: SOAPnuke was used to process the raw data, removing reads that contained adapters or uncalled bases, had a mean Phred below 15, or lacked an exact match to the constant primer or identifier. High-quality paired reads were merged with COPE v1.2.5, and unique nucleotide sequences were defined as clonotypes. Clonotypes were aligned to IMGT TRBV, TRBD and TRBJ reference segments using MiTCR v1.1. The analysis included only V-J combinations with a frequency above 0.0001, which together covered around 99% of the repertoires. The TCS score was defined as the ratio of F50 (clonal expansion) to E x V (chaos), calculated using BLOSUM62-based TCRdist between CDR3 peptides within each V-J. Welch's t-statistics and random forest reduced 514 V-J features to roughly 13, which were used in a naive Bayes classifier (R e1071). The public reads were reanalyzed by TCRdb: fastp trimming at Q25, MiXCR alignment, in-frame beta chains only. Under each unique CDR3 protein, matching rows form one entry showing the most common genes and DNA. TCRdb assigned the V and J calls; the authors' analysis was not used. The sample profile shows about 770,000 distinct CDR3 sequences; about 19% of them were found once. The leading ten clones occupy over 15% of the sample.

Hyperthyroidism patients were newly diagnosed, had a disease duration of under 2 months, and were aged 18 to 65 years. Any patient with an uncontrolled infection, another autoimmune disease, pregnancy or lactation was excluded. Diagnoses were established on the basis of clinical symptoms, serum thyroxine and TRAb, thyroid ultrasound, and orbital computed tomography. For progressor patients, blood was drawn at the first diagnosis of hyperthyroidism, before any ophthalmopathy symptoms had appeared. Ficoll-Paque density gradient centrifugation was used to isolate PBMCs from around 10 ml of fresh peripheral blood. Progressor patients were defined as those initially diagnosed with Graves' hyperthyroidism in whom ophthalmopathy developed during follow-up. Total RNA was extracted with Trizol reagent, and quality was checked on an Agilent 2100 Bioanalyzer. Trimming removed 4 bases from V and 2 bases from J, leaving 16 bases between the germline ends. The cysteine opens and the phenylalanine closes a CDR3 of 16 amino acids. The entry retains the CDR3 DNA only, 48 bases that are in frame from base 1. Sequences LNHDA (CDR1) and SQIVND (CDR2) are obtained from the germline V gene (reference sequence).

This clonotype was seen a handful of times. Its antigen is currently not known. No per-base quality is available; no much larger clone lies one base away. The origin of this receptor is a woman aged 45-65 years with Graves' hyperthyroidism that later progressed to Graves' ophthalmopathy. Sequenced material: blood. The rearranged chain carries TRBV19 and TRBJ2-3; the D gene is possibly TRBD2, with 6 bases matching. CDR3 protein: CASSRGTSRATDTQYF. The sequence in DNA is TGTGCCAGTAGTAGAGGAACTAGCCGAGCCACAGATACGCAGTATTTT.